Following are 10 T cell receptor beta chains from one sample sequenced in a study of blood T cells in healthy people across ages. Primed by a sample-barcoded 5' primer and a J-beta primer mix, a second PCR proceeded for about 7 to 11 cycles. In TCRdb, the 5' RACE reads were re-called with MiXCR into one record per CDR3 protein. The sample lists about 1,500,000 distinct CDR3 sequences, around two fifths occurring once. Source material: blood. The receptors stem from a woman between 18 and 29 years old in good health.

In this sample, this clonotype turned up a few times. This sequence joins TRBV29-1 and TRBJ1-4; D unresolved. V lost 3 bases and J lost 7, with 12 bases in between. Germline V gives CDR1 SQVTM, CDR2 ANQGSEA. This CDR3 has 13 amino acids. CDR3 sequence: CSVEAMGREKLFF. The CDR3 DNA reads TGCAGCGTTGAGGCCATGGGCCGTGAAAAACTGTTTTTT.

The V call is TRBV27, the J call TRBJ2-7; unclear D gene. This CDR3 has 17 residues. The V gene lost 4 bases and the J gene lost 3 bases, with 22 bases spanning the gap. The germline gives CDR1 MNHEY, CDR2 SMNVEV (reference sequence). The chain's CDR3 is CASSSRFPGRANYEQYF. CDR3 DNA sequence: TGTGCCAGCAGTTCCCGTTTTCCCGGTAGGGCAAACTACGAGCAGTACTTC.

This clonotype appeared a few times. At one boundary the junction diverges from the germline segment, which might be a read error. The genes are TRBV7-2 and TRBJ2-7; tentative D call: TRBD2 (6 bases). The J call may be wrong; the DNA end is better matched by TRBJ2-5. The CDR3 has 14 residues. Per germline, CDR1 SGHTA and CDR2 FQGNSA. CDR3 bases: TGTGCCGGCAGCTCAACGGGAGCCTGGGAGACCCAGTACTTC. Translating gives CAGSSTGAWETQYF.

In its sample, this clonotype was seen a few times. This chain connects TRBV10-3 to TRBJ1-5; D call uncertain. From germline, CDR1 is ENHRY and CDR2 SYGVKD. Trimming left V 6 bases short and J 4 bases short, with 7 bases between. The CDR3 has 12 amino acids. The CDR3 protein is CAISQPNQPQHF. Written as DNA, the CDR3 is TGTGCCATCAGCCAGCCAAATCAGCCCCAGCATTTT.

V is TRBV2 and J is TRBJ1-5; TRBD1 matches at 9 bases. The CDR3 spans 15 residues. The V and J ends lost 9 bases and 7 bases, in that order; junction bases with no gene match: 13. Germline CDR1 and CDR2: SNHLY and FYNNEI. Here the CDR3 reads CASGLGQGGRQPQHF. CDR3 nucleotide sequence: TGTGCCAGTGGGCTGGGACAGGGAGGACGCCAGCCCCAGCATTTT.

V is TRBV20-1 and J is TRBJ2-3, with 11 bases fitting TRBD1. This CDR3 is 15 amino acids long. Germline V gives CDR1 DFQATT, CDR2 SNEGSKA (reference sequence). V was clipped by 4 bases and J by 3 bases; unmatched bases: 6. The CDR3 DNA is TGCAGTGCTACGGGACAGGGGGTGTGGACAGATACGCAGTATTTT. It codes for CSATGQGVWTDTQYF.

V gene TRBV4-2 combines with J gene TRBJ1-6; TRBD1 agrees at 9 bases. The germline V gene encodes CDR1 LGHNA and CDR2 YNFKEQ. V shed 4 bases, J shed 10 bases, and the junction held 14 bases outside the gene matches. The length of the CDR3 is 17 residues. The CDR3 DNA is TGTGCCAGCAGCCTACGTGGACAGGGGAGTTTGGGATCACCCCTCCACTTT. This codes for CASSLRGQGSLGSPLHF.

This clonotype was seen repeatedly, ten times or more. V gene TRBV29-1 combines with J gene TRBJ2-5; no firm D call. Trimming took off 5 bases at V and 4 bases at J, with 17 bases between the two ends. This CDR3 spans 14 amino acids. Germline assignment: CDR1 SQVTM and CDR2 ANQGSEA. The CDR3 protein is CSVSLDLLRETQYF. CDR3 nucleotides: TGCAGCGTTTCTTTGGACCTGCTTCGAGAGACCCAGTACTTC.

The sample holds a few counts of this clonotype. The chain has TRBV28 and TRBJ2-7; D is ambiguous. Germline CDR1 reads MDHEN; CDR2 reads SYDVKM. The CDR3 totals 12 residues. The V gene lost 3 bases and the J gene lost 6 bases, with 9 bases spanning the gap. CDR3 in amino acids: CASSFYSGEQYF. The DNA for the CDR3 is TGTGCCAGCAGTTTTTATTCCGGCGAGCAGTACTTC.

This clonotype turned up a few times. The chain has TRBV20-1 and TRBJ1-5, with a weak D call TRBD1 (6 bases). Looked up from germline, CDR1 is DFQATT and CDR2 is SNEGSKA (reference sequence). This CDR3 contains 14 residues. The V end was cut by 6 bases, the J end by 2 bases, with 14 bases between. As DNA, the CDR3 is TGCAGTGCCAACCAGGGGATGGGCAATCAGCCCCAGCATTTT. It specifies CSANQGMGNQPQHF.